This entry lists 25 T cell receptor beta chains sequenced from one sample in a study of human T cells and chemical hapten exposure. Time point specified: patch test 3, about 24 weeks after DPC sensitization. This sample's treatment: therapeutic diphenylcyclopropenone sensitization with weekly scalp DPC. MiXCR, applied by TCRdb to the RACE reads, yields one record per CDR3 protein. This sample has 97,000 or so distinct CDR3 sequences, with about 28% found just once. Source: whole blood, taken in connection with sensitization to the hapten diphenylcyclopropenone (DPC). These receptor sequences come from a man in his forties with alopecia areata. Some clones in this sample may be carry-over from other donors' samples.

The V and J genes are TRBV29-1 and TRBJ2-1; D is undetermined. Germline V gives CDR1 SQVTM, CDR2 ANQGSEA. There are 13 residues in the CDR3. V gave up 6 bases and J gave up 6 bases, with 15 bases separating them. CDR3 nucleotides: TGCAGCGTCGTATTTTTCCTCCCCAATGAGCAGTTCTTC. Its protein is CSVVFFLPNEQFF.

This clonotype was observed a few times. The CDR3 spells CSARIRGLAGGPGETQYF. The CDR3 nucleotides are TGCAGTGCTAGAATCCGAGGGCTAGCGGGAGGGCCTGGGGAGACCCAGTACTTC. The genes are TRBV20-1 and TRBJ2-5; 12 positions match TRBD2. Germline V lookup: CDR1 DFQATT, CDR2 SNEGSKA (reference sequence). V lost 2 bases and J lost 5; bases outside the gene matches: 15. The CDR3 contains 18 residues.

The J gene is TRBJ2-3, the V gene TRBV20-1; D may be TRBD1 (5 bases). Germline V CDR1 and CDR2: DFQATT, SNEGSKA (reference sequence). The CDR3 extends over 15 amino acids. V was trimmed by 3 bases and J by 1 base, leaving 14 bases between them. The DNA of the CDR3 is TGCAGTGCTAGCAGGGTGGGTCGGGGCACAGATACGCAGTATTTT. Protein sequence: CSASRVGRGTDTQYF.

The table lists this clonotype with a few counts. This chain links TRBV20-1 with TRBJ2-2; 10 bases map to TRBD2. CDR1 and CDR2 from the germline V gene are DFQATT and SNEGSKA (reference sequence). The CDR3 covers 14 residues. V shed 5 bases and J 5 bases; nucleotides not matched to a gene: 5. For the CDR3, the DNA is TGCAGTGCTGTCCCGACTAGCGGGACCGGGGAGCTGTTTTTT. Protein product: CSAVPTSGTGELFF.

This clonotype was seen a few times. The gene calls are TRBV25-1 and TRBJ2-5; possibly TRBD1 for D (6 bases). Trimming stripped 8 bases from V and 2 bases from J, with 12 bases between. The CDR3 consists of 13 residues. CDR1 and CDR2 (germline): MGHDK, SYGVNS. DNA of the CDR3: TGTGCCAGCCGGGAAGGGGGACAAGAGACCCAGTACTTC. It specifies CASREGGQETQYF.

This clonotype has a handful of counts. This chain connects TRBV9 to TRBJ2-7, with 8 bases aligning to TRBD2. This CDR3 is 16 amino acids long. CDR1 and CDR2 (germline): SGDLS, YYNGEE. The V segment lost 2 bases and the J segment 2 bases; nucleotides outside the gene matches: 9. CDR3: CASSVGGTGLAYEQYF. The DNA for the CDR3 is TGTGCCAGCAGCGTGGGGGGAACGGGACTAGCCTACGAGCAGTACTTC.

This clonotype was seen a few times. The CDR3 is CASSQDPPLAGGPDEQYF. The CDR3 DNA reads as TGTGCCAGCAGCCAAGACCCCCCCCTAGCGGGAGGGCCCGACGAGCAGTACTTC. This sequence joins TRBV3-1 and TRBJ2-7; 12 bases agree with TRBD2. V trimming: 0 bases; J trimming: 5 bases; junction bases outside the gene matches: 11. CDR3 length: 18 residues. Germline loops: CDR1 LGHDT, CDR2 YNNKEL (reference sequence).

This clonotype has a handful of counts. The chain recombines TRBV2 with TRBJ2-7; D is perhaps TRBD2 (5 bases). CDR3 length: 14 residues. The V gene's germline CDR1 is SNHLY and CDR2 FYNNEI. V gave up 6 bases and J gave up 4 bases, with 16 bases separating them. This CDR3 is CASRADGGRYEQYF. The DNA for the CDR3 is TGTGCCAGCAGGGCTGACGGAGGAAGGTACGAGCAGTACTTC.

This clonotype was counted a few times. J is TRBJ2-3 and V is TRBV20-1; 8 nucleotides match TRBD2. The germline V gene has CDR1 DFQATT and CDR2 SNEGSKA (reference sequence). V was pared by 1 base and J by 4 bases, with 4 bases of the junction left unmatched. The CDR3 is 14 amino acids. CDR3 sequence reads: CSARGGAGADTQYF. The DNA for the CDR3 is TGCAGTGCTAGAGGGGGAGCGGGAGCAGATACGCAGTATTTT.

This clonotype is medium-sized (0.01 to 0.1%) within its sample. The genes are TRBV6-5 and TRBJ2-7; no clear D. The CDR3 consists of 11 residues. Germline CDR1 MNHEY, CDR2 SVGAGI. Trimming pared 1 base from V and 6 bases from J, leaving 4 bases between. CDR3 in amino acids: CASSYYREQYF. The CDR3 DNA reads as TGTGCCAGCAGTTACTACCGCGAGCAGTACTTC.

The chain combines TRBV3-1 with TRBJ2-2; no definite D call. Germline V gene lookup returns CDR1 LGHDT and CDR2 YNNKEL (reference sequence). V lost 1 base, J lost 3 bases, and 12 bases lay in between. The CDR3 sequence is 16 residues long. The CDR3 DNA sequence: TGTGCCAGCAGCCAAGTGACTGCCGAGCACACCGGGGAGCTGTTTTTT. Its protein is CASSQVTAEHTGELFF.

The V gene is TRBV5-6, the J gene TRBJ2-3; 7 nucleotides line up with TRBD1. Unmatched junction bases numbered 8, after V lost 4 bases and J lost 6 bases. The germline gives CDR1 SGHDT, CDR2 YYEEEE. This CDR3 comprises 14 residues. CDR3 residues: CASSVETGSDTQYF. The CDR3 DNA sequence: TGTGCCAGCAGCGTAGAGACAGGGTCCGATACGCAGTATTTT.

The table lists this clonotype with a few counts. The rearrangement uses TRBV19 and TRBJ2-1; 9 nucleotides align to TRBD2. Trimming cost V 6 bases and J 4 bases; bases outside gene matches: 10. CDR1 is LNHDA, CDR2 SQIVND, per germline (reference sequence). CDR3 length: 16 residues. CDR3 nucleotide sequence: TGTGCCAGTAGCGGGGCGGGGGGGAGTTCATACAATGAGCAGTTCTTC. Translation: CASSGAGGSSYNEQFF.

This CDR3 reads CSVVQGQSYEQYF. The DNA for the CDR3 is TGCAGCGTTGTGCAGGGCCAGTCCTACGAGCAGTACTTC. This sequence joins TRBV29-1 and TRBJ2-7; a weak D match, TRBD1 (5 bases). The CDR3 runs to 13 residues. V was pared by 4 bases and J by 1 base, with 11 bases between. The germline CDR1 and CDR2 sequences are SQVTM and ANQGSEA.

The chain combines TRBV20-1 with TRBJ2-7; weak D call: TRBD1 (5 bases). Germline V gene lookup returns CDR1 DFQATT and CDR2 SNEGSKA (reference sequence). CDR3 length: 13 residues. V was cut by 3 bases and J by 9 bases, with 18 bases left in between. The CDR3 coding sequence is TGCAGTGCTAGCACCCCAACAGGTACGGGGCAGTACTTC. It yields the protein CSASTPTGTGQYF.

The chain uses TRBV4-1 and TRBJ1-2; D gene ambiguous. This CDR3 region has 16 residues. From germline, CDR1 is MGHRA and CDR2 YSYEKL. Trimming took 0 bases from V and 7 from J, leaving 18 bases between them. The CDR3 DNA reads TGCGCCAGCAGCCAAGATCAAGGGCCGAGAAGGAGTGGCTACACCTTC. This gives the protein CASSQDQGPRRSGYTF.

The chain couples TRBV12-3 or TRBV12-4 to TRBJ2-4, with D perhaps given as TRBD1 or TRBD2 (5 bases each). V was cut by 3 bases and J by 1 base, with 10 bases left in between. There are 15 residues in the CDR3. The CDR3 region has the DNA TGTGCCAGCAGTTTGGGCAGGGAGGCCAAAAACATTCAGTACTTC. It specifies CASSLGREAKNIQYF.

The V and J genes are TRBV14 and TRBJ2-5, with D possibly TRBD1 on 5 matching bases. The germline V gene has CDR1 SGHDN and CDR2 FVKESK. Trimming shortened V by 4 bases and J by 1 base, and 19 bases separated the two germline ends. The CDR3 length is 17 residues. The CDR3: CASSRLGWQGGQETQYF. The CDR3 DNA reads as TGTGCCAGCAGCCGGTTGGGCTGGCAGGGTGGCCAAGAGACCCAGTACTTC. Full variable domain (rest looked up from reference TRBV14 and TRBJ2-5): EAGVTQFPSHSVIEKGQTVTLRCDPISGHDNLYWYRRVMGKEIKFLLHFVKESKQDESGMPNNRFLAERTGGTYSTLKVQPAELEDSGVYFCASSRLGWQGGQETQYFGPGTRLLVL.

This clonotype was counted a few times. The V and J genes are TRBV12-3 or TRBV12-4 and TRBJ2-1; D possibly corresponds to TRBD2 (5 bases). Between the trimmed V and J ends, which lost 8 bases and 7 bases, there was a span of 12 bases. The CDR3 has 12 residues. The CDR3 loop reads CASGGPRNEQFF. CDR3 DNA: TGTGCCAGCGGAGGACCTCGGAATGAGCAGTTCTTC.

In this sample, this clonotype turned up a few times. The chain is built from TRBV18 and TRBJ2-1; TRBD2 matches at 7 bases. Germline values: CDR1 KGHSH, CDR2 LQKENI. With V trimmed by 6 bases and J by 8 bases, 4 bases remained unmatched. The CDR3 contains 12 residues. The CDR3 DNA is TGTGCCAGCTCGCCTGGGGGGGATGAGCAGTTCTTC. Amino acid sequence: CASSPGGDEQFF.

This clonotype turned up a few times. V is TRBV6-5 and J is TRBJ2-2; TRBD1 might be the D (5 bases). The CDR3 contains 13 residues. V was cut by 7 bases and J by 5 bases, with 11 bases left in between. Germline lookup yields CDR1 MNHEY and CDR2 SVGAGI. The CDR3 nucleotides are TGTGCCAGCATCAATCCAGGGACCGGGGAGCTGTTTTTT. Protein sequence: CASINPGTGELFF.

This rearrangement joins TRBV25-1 to TRBJ2-5, with D uncertain. The CDR3 extends over 13 amino acids. Germline CDR1 MGHDK, CDR2 SYGVNS. The germline V and J ends were trimmed by 8 bases and 3 bases, with 13 bases remaining between them. CDR3 in amino acids: CASSRTVKETQYF. CDR3 DNA sequence: TGTGCCAGCTCGCGGACGGTAAAAGAGACCCAGTACTTC.

The chain carries TRBV3-1 and TRBJ1-1; TRBD1 aligns across 9 bases. The CDR3 is made up of 14 amino acids. Per germline, CDR1 LGHDT and CDR2 YNNKEL (reference sequence). Trimming removed 5 bases from V and 1 base from J; junction bases left unmatched: 2. The CDR3 region has the DNA TGTGCCAGCAGCGGGACAGGGAAGAACACTGAAGCTTTCTTT. It yields the protein CASSGTGKNTEAFF.

The CDR3 region is CASSLGGGSNRETQYF. CDR3 DNA sequence: TGTGCCAGCAGCTTAGGTGGGGGCTCTAATAGGGAGACCCAGTACTTC. This chain connects TRBV7-4 to TRBJ2-5; tentatively, D is TRBD1 (6 bases). CDR1 and CDR2 from the germline V gene are SGHVT and SQSDAQ. The V end was cut by 1 base, the J end by 5 bases, with 17 bases between. The CDR3 covers 16 residues.

This clonotype has more than one count but fewer than ten. The genes are TRBV7-2 and TRBJ2-3; D gene ambiguous. Trimming cost V 4 bases and J 5 bases, with 10 bases left between them. Germline lookup yields CDR1 SGHTA and CDR2 FQGNSA. The CDR3 consists of 13 residues. The CDR3 spells CASSSRPEDTQYF. Here the CDR3 DNA reads TGTGCCAGCAGCTCCAGACCGGAAGATACGCAGTATTTT. The full variable domain, in which reference TRBV7-2 and TRBJ2-3 provide the parts outside the CDR3, is GAGVSQSPSNKVTEKGKDVELRCDPISGHTALYWYRQSLGQGLEFLIYFQGNSAPDKSGLPSDRFSAERTGGSVSTLTIQRTQQEDSAVYLCASSSRPEDTQYFGPGTRLTVL.